These 32 T cell receptor beta chains share one sample of origin, sequenced in a study of a mutant IDH1 vaccine in newly diagnosed glioma. Which antigens these TCRs recognize remains unknown. Libraries were prepared by immunoSEQ multiplex PCR; TCRdb keeps only in-frame clonotypes and omits some of them. The table includes approximately 22,000 clones, 82% detected once. The time point: week 47, end of study. Mutant IDH1 20-mer peptide, at 300 ug, made up each vaccine dose, with topical imiquimod. The material sequenced was PBMCs, taken from a glioma patient whose treatment included an IDH1 peptide vaccine. All receptors derive from a man aged 40-49 years with glioma. Some clones in this sample may be carry-over from other donors' samples.

The chain's CDR3 is CATSRGNEQFF. The CDR3 DNA reads as TGTGCCACCAGCAGGGGTAATGAGCAGTTCTTC. The chain links TRBV15 to TRBJ2-1, with D hard to call. Germline assignment: CDR1 LNHNV and CDR2 YYDKDF (reference sequence). V dropped 3 bases and J dropped 7 bases, with 4 bases sitting between them. This CDR3 region has 11 residues.

This clone was recorded only once. This chain joins TRBV4-1 and TRBJ1-1; the D gene is possibly TRBD1 (5 bases). Trimming cost V 0 bases and J 1 base, with 15 bases left between them. Germline CDR1 MGHRA, CDR2 YSYEKL. The CDR3 covers 17 residues. CDR3 sequence: CASSQESGRTGNTEAFF. CDR3 in DNA: TGCGCCAGCAGCCAAGAATCAGGGAGAACGGGGAACACTGAAGCTTTCTTT.

The V call is TRBV19, the J call TRBJ2-7; TRBD2 matches at 9 bases. The CDR3 has 16 residues. V shed 3 bases and J 1 base; nucleotides not matched to a gene: 7. Germline V gene sequence: CDR1 LNHDA, CDR2 SQIVND (reference sequence). CDR3 DNA: TGTGCCAGTAGTATTTCCGTTAGCGGGGGTTCCTACGAGCAGTACTTC. Its translation is CASSISVSGGSYEQYF.

V is TRBV15 and J is TRBJ1-1; a weak D match, TRBD1 (5 bases). Germline V gene lookup returns CDR1 LNHNV and CDR2 YYDKDF (reference sequence). V was shortened by 0 bases and J by 7 bases, with 9 bases between the two germline ends. The CDR3 extends over 13 amino acids. The CDR3 loop is CATSRDVRGEAFF. CDR3 DNA: TGTGCCACCAGCAGAGATGTGAGGGGTGAAGCTTTCTTT.

V gene TRBV7-2 combines with J gene TRBJ2-7; D may be TRBD2 (6 bases). The CDR3 runs to 14 residues. Trimming took off 4 bases at V and 2 bases at J, with 12 bases between the two ends. From germline, CDR1 is SGHTA and CDR2 FQGNSA. The CDR3 nucleotides are TGTGCCAGCAGCTGGGGTGGGACTCCCTACGAGCAGTACTTC. Its translation is CASSWGGTPYEQYF.

The CDR3 bases are TGTGCCAGCAGCTTTATCACGGTTAACTATGGCTACACCTTC. Translating it yields CASSFITVNYGYTF. The chain combines TRBV5-6 with TRBJ1-2; D is unresolved. Trimming left V 2 bases short and J 1 base short, with 9 bases between. Germline V gene lookup returns CDR1 SGHDT and CDR2 YYEEEE. The CDR3 sequence is 14 residues long. Full variable domain (remainder filled in from reference TRBV5-6 and TRBJ1-2): DAGVTQSPTHLIKTRGQQVTLRCSPKSGHDTVSWYQQALGQGPQFIFQYYEEEERQRGNFPDRFSGHQFPNYSSELNVNALLLGDSALYLCASSFITVNYGYTFGSGTRLTVV.

CDR3 region: CASSFWGSHREQYF. CDR3 sequence (DNA): TGTGCCAGCAGCTTTTGGGGATCGCACAGGGAGCAGTACTTC. The gene calls are TRBV7-9 and TRBJ2-7, with a tentative D call TRBD1 (5 bases). The CDR3 spans 14 residues. From germline, CDR1 is SEHNR and CDR2 FQNEAQ (reference sequence). Trimming removed 3 bases from V and 7 bases from J, with 16 bases in between.

This clone has just one count. The genes are TRBV9 and TRBJ2-7; possibly TRBD2 for D (6 bases). V lost 4 bases to trimming and J lost 6 bases, with 17 bases between them. The CDR3 contains 14 residues. Germline CDR1 and CDR2: SGDLS and YYNGEE. The CDR3, as DNA: TGTGCCAGCAGCATATCGGGACTGGGAGGCGAGCAGTACTTC. Translated: CASSISGLGGEQYF.

The chain links TRBV4-2 to TRBJ2-5; weak D call: TRBD1 (5 bases). V was shortened by 4 bases and J by 3 bases, with 12 bases between the two germline ends. The germline CDR1 and CDR2 sequences are LGHNA and YNFKEQ. This CDR3 comprises 14 residues. The CDR3 coding sequence is TGTGCCAGCAGCCCCCAAGGGGATAAAGAGACCCAGTACTTC. Translation gives CASSPQGDKETQYF.

This chain links TRBV4-3 with TRBJ2-3; the D gene is possibly TRBD2 (5 bases). The germline gives CDR1 LGHNA, CDR2 YSLEER. This CDR3 spans 16 amino acids. The ends were cut back, 0 bases at V and 0 bases at J, with 10 bases in the middle. The CDR3 region is CASSQDAQRSTDTQYF. The CDR3 DNA is TGCGCCAGCAGCCAAGACGCTCAGCGGAGCACAGATACGCAGTATTTT.

This chain connects TRBV5-1 to TRBJ2-3; 12 bases fit TRBD2. Trimming at V came to 0 bases and at J to 1 base, leaving 0 bases not matched to a gene. This CDR3 contains 16 residues. Germline-derived CDR1 and CDR2 are SGHRS and YFSETQ. CDR3 region: CASSLGTSGGTDTQYF. In DNA, the CDR3 is TGCGCCAGCAGCTTGGGGACTAGCGGGGGCACAGATACGCAGTATTTT. Full variable domain (outside the CDR3, taken from reference TRBV5-1 and TRBJ2-3): KAGVTQTPRYLIKTRGQQVTLSCSPISGHRSVSWYQQTPGQGLQFLFEYFSETQRNKGNFPGRFSGRQFSNSRSEMNVSTLELGDSALYLCASSLGTSGGTDTQYFGPGTRLTVL.

This clone was recorded once. The chain employs TRBV7-9 and TRBJ1-1; D is ambiguous. V lost 3 bases to trimming and J lost 6 bases, with 11 bases between them. There are 13 residues in the CDR3. Germline-derived CDR1 and CDR2 are SEHNR and FQNEAQ (reference sequence). The CDR3 coding sequence is TGTGCCAGCAGCTTTAAATCCCACGCTGAAGCTTTCTTT. It is translated as CASSFKSHAEAFF.

This clone was recorded a few times. The rearrangement links TRBV19 to TRBJ1-2; 11 nucleotides align to TRBD1. The V gene's germline CDR1 is LNHDA and CDR2 SQIVND (reference sequence). V lost 5 bases and J lost 8; bases outside the gene matches: 16. This CDR3 spans 17 amino acids. The CDR3 is CASSPTPIGTGGVGYTF. CDR3 coding DNA: TGTGCCAGTAGTCCAACCCCCATCGGGACAGGGGGGGTCGGCTACACCTTC.

V and J are TRBV5-6 and TRBJ2-7; 7 bases align to TRBD1. Germline V gene data show CDR1 as SGHDT and CDR2 as YYEEEE. The CDR3 length is 15 residues. The V and J ends lost 4 bases and 3 bases, in that order; junction bases with no gene match: 10. The DNA for the CDR3 is TGTGCCAGCAGCCTCAAGACAGGGTGGAGCTACGAGCAGTACTTC. The encoded protein is CASSLKTGWSYEQYF.

The chain recombines TRBV5-5 with TRBJ1-6; possible D gene TRBD1, 5 bases. Deletions cut 5 bases from V and 7 bases from J, with 16 bases between. The CDR3 totals 15 residues. The V gene's germline CDR1 is SGHKS and CDR2 YYEKEE (reference sequence). CDR3 coding DNA: TGTGCCAGCAGTCCTCAGGGAACGGGAAATTCACCCCTCCACTTT. It is translated as CASSPQGTGNSPLHF.

The genes are TRBV20-1 and TRBJ2-1, with unresolved D. Trimming removed 3 bases from V and 5 bases from J, with 5 bases in between. Germline CDR1 reads DFQATT; CDR2 reads SNEGSKA (reference sequence). The CDR3 sequence is 11 residues long. CDR3 in amino acids: CSASNHNEQFF. The DNA for the CDR3 is TGCAGTGCTAGTAACCACAATGAGCAGTTCTTC.

The chain uses TRBV7-2 and TRBJ2-5; unclear D gene. The germline CDR1 and CDR2 sequences are SGHTA and FQGNSA. Trimming removed 2 bases from V and 4 bases from J, with 11 bases in between. The CDR3 consists of 14 residues. CDR3 sequence: CASSLLGSGETQYF. The CDR3, as DNA: TGTGCCAGCAGCTTACTAGGGTCGGGAGAGACCCAGTACTTC. Based on the CDR3 plus reference TRBV7-2 and TRBJ2-5, the full variable domain is GAGVSQSPSNKVTEKGKDVELRCDPISGHTALYWYRQSLGQGLEFLIYFQGNSAPDKSGLPSDRFSAERTGGSVSTLTIQRTQQEDSAVYLCASSLLGSGETQYFGPGTRLLVL.

The chain couples TRBV10-3 to TRBJ2-7; 10 bases map to TRBD2. Losses at the gene ends were 6 bases for V and 5 bases for J; bases not matched to a gene: 10. The CDR3 runs 15 residues. CDR1 and CDR2 from the germline V gene are ENHRY and SYGVKD. DNA for the CDR3: TGTGCCATCAGCCCTTTTGAGCGGGGGGGCCACGAGCAGTACTTC. It is translated as CAISPFERGGHEQYF.

The chain couples TRBV5-8 to TRBJ1-2, with TRBD1 as a possible D gene (5 bases). This CDR3 has 10 amino acids. V lost 7 bases and J 8 bases, leaving 9 bases between the germline ends. Germline V gene sequence: CDR1 SGHTS, CDR2 YDEGEE. CDR3 coding DNA: TGTGCCAGCGGGGCGAGCGGCTACACCTTC. This codes for CASGASGYTF.

The chain employs TRBV4-3 and TRBJ2-1, with D maybe TRBD1 (7 bases). The CDR3 sequence is 13 residues long. Germline CDR1 LGHNA, CDR2 YSLEER. Deletions cut 4 bases from V and 15 bases from J, with 19 bases between. CDR3 DNA: TGCGCCAGCAGCCCAGAGGAGGGGGCAGCTCCGTTCTTC. It encodes CASSPEEGAAPFF.

The chain links TRBV29-1 to TRBJ2-1; TRBD2 might be the D (6 bases). The CDR3 has 14 residues. With 3 bases removed from V and 2 bases from J, the gap between germline ends came to 11 bases. The germline CDR1 and CDR2 sequences are SQVTM and ANQGSEA. CDR3 region: CSVERRLAYNEQFF. The CDR3 DNA follows: TGCAGCGTTGAGAGAAGACTAGCCTACAATGAGCAGTTCTTC.

J is TRBJ2-1 and V is TRBV27; TRBD2 matches at 11 bases. After removal of 8 bases from V and 9 bases from J, the junction contained 12 bases not matched to a gene. CDR3 length: 15 amino acids. CDR1 and CDR2 from the germline V gene are MNHEY and SMNVEV (reference sequence). DNA of the CDR3: TGTGCCAGCTTGCTGACTAGCGGGGCCCTCGGTGAGCAGTTCTTC. It specifies CASLLTSGALGEQFF.

This chain connects TRBV11-3 to TRBJ1-1; tentatively, D is TRBD1 (5 bases). The germline V gene encodes CDR1 SGHNT and CDR2 YENEEA. The CDR3 is 12 amino acids. Trimming removed 5 bases from V and 11 bases from J, with 15 bases in between. CDR3 sequence: CASSLGPGNAFF. The CDR3 coding sequence is TGTGCCAGCAGCCTGGGTCCAGGGAACGCTTTCTTT. Variable domain in full (rest from reference TRBV11-3 and TRBJ1-1): EAGVVQSPRYKIIEKKQPVAFWCNPISGHNTLYWYLQNLGQGPELLIRYENEEAVDDSQLPKDRFSAERLKGVDSTLKIQPAELGDSAVYLCASSLGPGNAFFGQGTRLTVV.

This clone was detected only a few times. V usage is TRBV6-5 and J usage is TRBJ1-5; D remains unclear. From germline, CDR1 is MNHEY and CDR2 SVGAGI. This CDR3 has 14 residues. The V and J ends lost 4 bases and 7 bases respectively, with 14 bases between them. The DNA for the CDR3 is TGTGCCAGCAGTTCGGACGCGGAGGGACAGCCCCAGCATTTT. Protein product: CASSSDAEGQPQHF.

This chain uses TRBV5-1 with TRBJ1-4, with 11 bases lining up with TRBD1. The J segment lost 7 bases and the V segment lost 2 bases, leaving 7 bases of the junction unmatched. Per the germline V gene, CDR1 is SGHRS and CDR2 is YFSETQ. The CDR3 is 16 residues long. The CDR3 loop reads CASSLTGTGGSEKLFF. The CDR3 region has the DNA TGCGCCAGCAGCTTAACCGGGACAGGGGGTTCTGAAAAACTGTTTTTT.

J is TRBJ1-1 and V is TRBV2, with D perhaps matching TRBD1 (6 bases). With 10 bases removed from V and 5 bases from J, the gap between germline ends came to 29 bases. Germline V gene lookup returns CDR1 SNHLY and CDR2 FYNNEI. The CDR3 sequence is 17 residues long. The CDR3 sequence is CATLYELSYRGGTEAFF. Written as DNA, the CDR3 is TGTGCCACCCTGTATGAGCTTAGTTATAGGGGGGGAACTGAAGCTTTCTTT. The full variable domain, completed using reference TRBV2 and TRBJ1-1, is EPEVTQTPSHQVTQMGQEVILRCVPISNHLYFYWYRQILGQKVEFLVSFYNNEISEKSEIFDDQFSVERPDGSNFTLKIRSTKLEDSAMYFCATLYELSYRGGTEAFFGQGTRLTVV.

The rearrangement uses TRBV2 and TRBJ2-2, with D perhaps matching TRBD2 (6 bases). CDR3 length: 16 residues. Trimming took off 7 bases at V and 6 bases at J, with 21 bases between the two ends. Germline-derived CDR1 and CDR2 are SNHLY and FYNNEI. CDR3 nucleotide sequence: TGTGCCAGCAAGGTGGGCGGGGCGTCCAGGGCCGGGGAGCTGTTTTTT. Amino acid sequence: CASKVGGASRAGELFF. Drawing the rest from reference TRBV2 and TRBJ2-2, the complete variable domain is EPEVTQTPSHQVTQMGQEVILRCVPISNHLYFYWYRQILGQKVEFLVSFYNNEISEKSEIFDDQFSVERPDGSNFTLKIRSTKLEDSAMYFCASKVGGASRAGELFFGEGSRLTVL.

The rearrangement links TRBV7-2 to TRBJ2-7, with no clear D. This CDR3 is 13 amino acids long. Germline V gene lookup returns CDR1 SGHTA and CDR2 FQGNSA. V shed 3 bases and J shed 3 bases, with 9 bases lying between them. CDR3 coding DNA: TGTGCCAGCAGCTTCGACCCAAGCTACGAGCAGTACTTC. Protein: CASSFDPSYEQYF.

The table lists this clone with a few counts. V is TRBV7-9 and J is TRBJ2-7, with a possible D match to TRBD2 (6 bases). Trimming took 2 bases from V and 3 from J, leaving 11 bases between them. The CDR3 has 14 amino acids. Germline loops: CDR1 SEHNR, CDR2 FQNEAQ (reference sequence). CDR3 loop: CASSLRSEGYEQYF. The DNA of the CDR3 is TGTGCCAGCAGCTTAAGATCGGAGGGCTACGAGCAGTACTTC. Filled out from reference TRBV7-9 and TRBJ2-7, the complete variable domain reads DTGVSQNPRHKITKRGQNVTFRCDPISEHNRLYWYRQTLGQGPEFLTYFQNEAQLEKSRLLSDRFSAERPKGSFSTLEIQRTEQGDSAMYLCASSLRSEGYEQYFGPGTRLTVT.

The chain joins TRBV19 to TRBJ1-2, with a weak D call TRBD1 (6 bases). In germline, CDR1 is LNHDA, CDR2 SQIVND (reference sequence). CDR3 size: 13 residues. V was cut by 7 bases and J by 6 bases, with 15 bases left in between. The CDR3: CASMTTGTNGYTF. DNA of the CDR3: TGTGCCAGTATGACGACCGGGACAAATGGCTACACCTTC.

The sample holds one count of this clone. The rearrangement joins TRBV11-2 to TRBJ2-3; 8 nucleotides agree with TRBD2. In germline, CDR1 is SGHAT, CDR2 FQNNGV. Trimming took 5 bases from V and 6 from J; bases not matched to a gene: 13. The CDR3 length is 16 residues. CDR3 in DNA: TGTGCCAGCAGCCCGGGGGGGGAGGGGCAATTTGATACGCAGTATTTT. It specifies CASSPGGEGQFDTQYF.

V is TRBV5-8 and J is TRBJ2-5; 8 nucleotides match TRBD2. With V trimmed by 0 bases and J by 4 bases, 8 bases remained unmatched. Per germline, CDR1 SGHTS and CDR2 YDEGEE. CDR3 length equals 16 residues. For the CDR3, the DNA is TGTGCCAGCAGCTTGGGACTAGCGTTAAGGGTAGAGACCCAGTACTTC. Amino acid sequence: CASSLGLALRVETQYF.